This TCR beta chain was retrieved from a study of spatial heterogeneity in lung cancer. Looking at the study overall: There were some 76 donors, all of them untreated patients with early-stage non-small cell lung cancer.

This clonotype came up a few times. TCRdb recomputed calls from the 5' RACE reads with MiXCR, one row per CDR3 protein. The sample lists roughly 120,000 distinct CDR3 sequences; 9% to 15% were seen once. Trimming stripped 0 bases from V and 0 bases from J, with 12 bases between. This CDR3 comprises 16 residues. CDR1 is SGHRS, CDR2 YFSETQ, per germline. Time point defined: blood at routine non-recurrence follow-up after resection. Sequencing was performed on whole RNA extracted from tumor and nontumor lung tissue, or from frozen PBMC, and the material was left unsorted. This sequence joins TRBV5-1 and TRBJ1-1; TRBD1 is a possible D gene (5 bases). The source was PBMCs, collected at follow-up. This clonotype was obtained from a male donor with early-stage non-small cell lung cancer. The CDR3: CASSLEGQTMNTEAFF. CDR3 coding DNA: TGCGCCAGCAGCTTGGAGGGGCAGACGATGAACACTGAAGCTTTCTTT.